Each of the 4 T cell receptor beta chains below was sequenced from the same sample in a study of post-analysis software for immune sequencing data (dated by TCRdb to 2014 to 2015). Library creation used PCR. Sequencing instrument: Illumina HiSeq 2500. Unique molecular identifiers were incorporated into TCR beta cDNA libraries to reduce PCR and sequencing biases. TCRdb redid the processing of the public reads, applying fastp at Q25 and MiXCR, and retained in-frame beta chains. All rows with the same CDR3 protein become a single entry with the most common DNA and genes. Counted in this sample were around 700,000 distinct CDR3 sequences; approximately 59% of them appeared once. The ten biggest clones cover about 10% of the sample. Their antigens are not known. The study at large found these results: Patients showed significantly higher frequencies than controls for several TRBV segments, among them TRBV5-6, TRBV5-1 and TRBV20-1.

The sequencing sample was made of blood. Receptors originate from a girl under 10 years old with multiple sclerosis.

This chain links TRBV7-2 with TRBJ1-5, with TRBD1 matching over 7 bases. CDR1 SGHTA and CDR2 FQGNSA come from the germline V gene. The CDR3 extends over 19 amino acids. Trimming at V came to 1 base and at J to 1 base, leaving 13 bases not matched to a gene. Written as DNA, the CDR3 is TGTGCCAGCAGCTTAGACCTCGCCCTCGGACAGGCGAGCAATCAGCCCCAGCATTTT. Its protein product is CASSLDLALGQASNQPQHF.

There are a few counts of this clonotype. The chain employs TRBV20-1 and TRBJ2-1; possible D gene TRBD2, 6 bases. The J call may not be correct, given that the DNA end is closer to TRBJ2-7. The CDR3 runs to 14 residues. Germline V gene data show CDR1 as DFQATT and CDR2 as SNEGSKA (reference sequence). As DNA, the CDR3 is TGCAGTGCTCCCGGGGTAGCGGACTACAATGAGCAGTACTTC. Translated: CSAPGVADYNEQYF.

This clonotype has a single count. The chain is built from TRBV12-3 or TRBV12-4 and TRBJ2-1; 8 positions agree with TRBD1. After removal of 0 bases from V and 0 bases from J, the junction contained 4 bases not matched to a gene. The CDR3 is 17 amino acids. CDR3 protein: CASSLARQGPSYNEQFF. CDR3 nucleotides: TGTGCCAGCAGTTTAGCCCGACAGGGGCCCTCCTACAATGAGCAGTTCTTC.

The chain couples TRBV6-1 to TRBJ1-2; 7 bases are shared with TRBD1. V shed 8 bases and J 4 bases; nucleotides not matched to a gene: 13. The germline V gene encodes CDR1 MNHNS and CDR2 SASEGT. The CDR3 loop spans 15 amino acids. The CDR3 DNA reads as TGTGCCAGCGGTCCAGGGGGTGTGACGATCTATGGCTACACCTTC. The encoded protein is CASGPGGVTIYGYTF.